This T cell receptor (beta chain) is from a study of blood T cell repertoires in COVID-19. The V segment lost 3 bases and the J segment 4 bases; nucleotides outside the gene matches: 4. Germline loops: CDR1 ENHRY, CDR2 SYGVKD. The CDR3 extends over 17 amino acids. Here immunoSEQ multiplex PCR was the method, and the copy in TCRdb shows in-frame clones only, minus some. This table has 350,000 or so clones, roughly 87% appearing once. Sequencing was carried out using peripheral blood. The receptor comes from a woman aged 60-75 years with COVID-19, enrolled during active disease. The chain is built from TRBV10-3 and TRBJ2-1; 15 bases map to TRBD2. Here the CDR3 DNA reads TGTGCCATCAGTGATGGGACTAGCGGGGGGTTATACAATGAGCAGTTCTTC. It specifies CAISDGTSGGLYNEQFF.